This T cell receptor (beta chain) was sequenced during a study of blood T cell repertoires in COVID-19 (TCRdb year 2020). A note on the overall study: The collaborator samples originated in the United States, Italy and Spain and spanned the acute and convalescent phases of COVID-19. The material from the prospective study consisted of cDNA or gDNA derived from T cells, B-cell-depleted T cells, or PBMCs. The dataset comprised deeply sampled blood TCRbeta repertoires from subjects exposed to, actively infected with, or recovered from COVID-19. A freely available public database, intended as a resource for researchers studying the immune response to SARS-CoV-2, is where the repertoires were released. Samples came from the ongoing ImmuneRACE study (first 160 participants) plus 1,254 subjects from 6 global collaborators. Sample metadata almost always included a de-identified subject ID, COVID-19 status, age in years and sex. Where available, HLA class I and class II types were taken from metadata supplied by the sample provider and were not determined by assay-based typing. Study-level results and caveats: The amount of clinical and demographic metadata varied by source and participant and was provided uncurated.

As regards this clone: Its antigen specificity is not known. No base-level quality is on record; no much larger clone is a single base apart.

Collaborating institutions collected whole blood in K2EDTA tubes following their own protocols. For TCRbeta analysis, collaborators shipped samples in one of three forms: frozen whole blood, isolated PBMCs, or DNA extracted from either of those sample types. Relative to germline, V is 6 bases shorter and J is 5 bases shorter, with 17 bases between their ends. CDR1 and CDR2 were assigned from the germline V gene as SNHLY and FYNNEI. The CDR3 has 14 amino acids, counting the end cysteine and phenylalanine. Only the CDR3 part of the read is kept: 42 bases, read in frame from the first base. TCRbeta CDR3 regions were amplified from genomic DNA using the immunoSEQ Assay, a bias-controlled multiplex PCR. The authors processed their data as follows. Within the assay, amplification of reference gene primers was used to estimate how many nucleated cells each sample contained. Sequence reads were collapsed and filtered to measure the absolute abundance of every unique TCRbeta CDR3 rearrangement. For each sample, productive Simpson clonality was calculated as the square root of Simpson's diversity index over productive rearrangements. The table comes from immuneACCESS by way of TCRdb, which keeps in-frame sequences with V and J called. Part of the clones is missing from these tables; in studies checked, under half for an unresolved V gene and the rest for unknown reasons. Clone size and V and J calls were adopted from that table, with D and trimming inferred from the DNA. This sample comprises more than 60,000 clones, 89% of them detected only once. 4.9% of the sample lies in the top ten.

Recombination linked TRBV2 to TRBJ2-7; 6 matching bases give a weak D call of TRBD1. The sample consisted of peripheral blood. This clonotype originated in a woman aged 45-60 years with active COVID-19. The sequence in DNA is TGTGCCAGCAGCGCAGGACAGCCCGGGGACGAGCAGTACTTC. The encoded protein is CASSAGQPGDEQYF.